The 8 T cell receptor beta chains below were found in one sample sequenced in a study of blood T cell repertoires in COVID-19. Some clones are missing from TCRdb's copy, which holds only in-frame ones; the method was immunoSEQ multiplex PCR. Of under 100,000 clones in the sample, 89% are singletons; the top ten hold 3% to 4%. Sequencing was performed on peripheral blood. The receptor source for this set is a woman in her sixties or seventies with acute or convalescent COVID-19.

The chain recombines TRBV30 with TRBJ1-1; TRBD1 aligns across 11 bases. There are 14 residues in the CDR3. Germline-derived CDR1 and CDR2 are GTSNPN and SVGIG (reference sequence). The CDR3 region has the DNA TGTGCTTCGGGAGGGACAGGGGGTATAGCTGAAGCTTTCTTT. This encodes CASGGTGGIAEAFF.

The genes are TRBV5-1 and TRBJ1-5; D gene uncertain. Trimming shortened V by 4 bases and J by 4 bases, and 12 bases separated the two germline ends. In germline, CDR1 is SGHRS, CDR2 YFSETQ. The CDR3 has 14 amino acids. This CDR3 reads CASSPGIANQPQHF. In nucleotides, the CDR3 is TGCGCCAGCAGCCCCGGTATAGCTAATCAGCCCCAGCATTTT.

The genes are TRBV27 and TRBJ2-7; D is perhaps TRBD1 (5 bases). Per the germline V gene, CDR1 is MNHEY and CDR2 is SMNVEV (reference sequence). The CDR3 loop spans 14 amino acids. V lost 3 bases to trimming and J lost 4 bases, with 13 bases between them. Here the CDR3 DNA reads TGTGCCAGCAGTTTCAGGGCTTTGGGGTACGAGCAGTACTTC. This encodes CASSFRALGYEQYF.

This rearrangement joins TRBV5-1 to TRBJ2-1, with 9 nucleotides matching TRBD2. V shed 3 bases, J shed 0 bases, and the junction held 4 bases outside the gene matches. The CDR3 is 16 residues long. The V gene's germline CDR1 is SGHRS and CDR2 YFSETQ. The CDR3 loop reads CASSSLAGVSYNEQFF. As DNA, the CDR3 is TGCGCCAGCAGCTCCTTAGCGGGGGTCTCCTACAATGAGCAGTTCTTC.

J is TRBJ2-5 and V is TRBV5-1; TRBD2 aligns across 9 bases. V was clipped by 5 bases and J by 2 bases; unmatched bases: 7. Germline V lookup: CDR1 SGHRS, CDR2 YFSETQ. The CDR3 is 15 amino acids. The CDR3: CASREVSGGQETQYF. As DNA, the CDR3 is TGCGCCAGCAGGGAGGTTAGCGGGGGTCAAGAGACCCAGTACTTC.

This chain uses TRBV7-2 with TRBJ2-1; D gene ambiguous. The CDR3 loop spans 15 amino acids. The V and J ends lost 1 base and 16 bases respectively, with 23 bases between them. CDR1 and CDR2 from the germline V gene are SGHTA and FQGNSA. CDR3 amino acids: CASSLDPANPLFPFF. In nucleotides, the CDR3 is TGTGCCAGCAGCTTAGACCCCGCCAACCCACTTTTCCCATTCTTC.

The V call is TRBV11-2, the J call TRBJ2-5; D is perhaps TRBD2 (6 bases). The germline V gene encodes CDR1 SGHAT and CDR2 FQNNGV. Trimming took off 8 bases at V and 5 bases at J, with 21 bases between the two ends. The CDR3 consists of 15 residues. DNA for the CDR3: TGTGCCAGCGAGGAGGGAGTGTCGGTGGGGGAGACCCAGTACTTC. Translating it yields CASEEGVSVGETQYF.

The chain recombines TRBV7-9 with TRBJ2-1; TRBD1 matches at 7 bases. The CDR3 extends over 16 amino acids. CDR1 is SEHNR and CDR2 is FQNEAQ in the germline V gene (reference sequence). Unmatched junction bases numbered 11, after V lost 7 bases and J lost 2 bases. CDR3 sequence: CASTTTGVGPYNEQFF. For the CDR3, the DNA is TGTGCCAGCACCACCACAGGGGTTGGTCCCTACAATGAGCAGTTCTTC. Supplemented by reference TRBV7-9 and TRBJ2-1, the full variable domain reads DTGVSQNPRHKITKRGQNVTFRCDPISEHNRLYWYRQTLGQGPEFLTYFQNEAQLEKSRLLSDRFSAERPKGSFSTLEIQRTEQGDSAMYLCASTTTGVGPYNEQFFGPGTRLTVL.